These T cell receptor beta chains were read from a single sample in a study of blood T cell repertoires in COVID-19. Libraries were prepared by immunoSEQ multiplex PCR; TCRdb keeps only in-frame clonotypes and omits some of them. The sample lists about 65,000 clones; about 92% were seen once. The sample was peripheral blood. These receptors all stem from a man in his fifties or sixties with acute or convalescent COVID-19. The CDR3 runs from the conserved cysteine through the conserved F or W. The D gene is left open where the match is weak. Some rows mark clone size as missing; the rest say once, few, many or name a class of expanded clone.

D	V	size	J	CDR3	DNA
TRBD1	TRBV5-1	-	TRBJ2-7	CASSLDTGGGYEQYF	TGCGCCAGCAGCTTGGATACAGGGGGAGGCTACGAGCAGTACTTC
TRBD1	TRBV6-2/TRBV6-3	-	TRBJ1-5	CASSPNRGQSNQPQHF	TGTGCCAGCAGTCCAAACAGGGGGCAGAGCAATCAGCCCCAGCATTTT
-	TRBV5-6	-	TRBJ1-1	CASSLEATVNTEAFF	TGTGCCAGCAGCTTGGAAGCCACAGTGAACACTGAAGCTTTCTTT
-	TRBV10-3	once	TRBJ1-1	CATSLAVGLEAFF	TGTGCCACCAGCCTAGCGGTTGGGCTTGAAGCTTTCTTT
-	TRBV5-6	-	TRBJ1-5	CASSESRFRSGPQHF	TGTGCCAGCAGTGAATCTCGGTTCCGTTCAGGGCCCCAGCATTTT
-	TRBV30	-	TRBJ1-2	CAWSGGQHGYTF	TGTGCCTGGAGTGGGGGACAACATGGCTACACCTTC
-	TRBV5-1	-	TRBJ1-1	CASSLGTNTEAFF	TGCGCCAGCAGCTTGGGGACAAACACTGAAGCTTTCTTT
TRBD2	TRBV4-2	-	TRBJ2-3	CASSQVSAGATDTQYF	TGTGCCAGCAGCCAAGTCTCAGCGGGGGCCACAGATACGCAGTATTTT
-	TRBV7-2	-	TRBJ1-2	CASSLSGVSGYGYTF	TGTGCCAGCAGCTTATCGGGGGTTTCAGGCTATGGCTACACCTTC
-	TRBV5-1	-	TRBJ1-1	CASSLEQAGTEAFF	TGCGCCAGCAGCTTGGAACAAGCGGGGACTGAAGCTTTCTTT
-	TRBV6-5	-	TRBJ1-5	CASSRDGGNQPQHF	TGTGCCAGTTCGAGGGATGGGGGCAATCAGCCCCAGCATTTT
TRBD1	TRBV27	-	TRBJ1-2	CATTGTGYGYTF	TGTGCCACTACCGGGACAGGGTATGGCTACACCTTC